These 18 T cell receptor beta chains were all obtained from the same sample, sequenced in a study of shared clonotypes between healthy human individuals. TCRdb's copy holds only in-frame clones and misses some; the assay was immunoSEQ multiplex PCR. The sample lists roughly 1,800,000 clones; about 94% were seen once. The naive CD8 fraction comprised CD45RO-negative cells positively selected for CCR7 and excluded terminally differentiated effector memory CD45RA+ cells. The sample was naive CD8+ T cells sorted from blood. The receptor source for this set is a young man in good health.

V is TRBV21-1 and J is TRBJ1-5. TRBV21-1 is a documented pseudogene. This CDR3 region has 14 residues. The CDR3, as DNA: TGTGCCAGCAGCATGCCGGAGATTAATCAGCCCCAGCATTTT. As protein: CASSMPEINQPQHF.

Comment on this clone: Other DNA sequences from this sample encode an identical CDR3 as well. This chain joins TRBV29-1 and TRBJ1-1; 8 bases are shared with TRBD1. Trimming took 6 bases from V and 4 from J; bases not matched to a gene: 4. Germline values: CDR1 SQVTM, CDR2 ANQGSEA. This CDR3 spans 12 amino acids. CDR3 sequence reads: CSVSGGGTEAFF. The DNA of the CDR3 is TGCAGCGTCTCAGGGGGCGGCACTGAAGCTTTCTTT.

As concerns this clone: Other DNA sequences in this specimen translate into the identical CDR3. The V gene is TRBV6-1, the J gene TRBJ1-3, with D perhaps TRBD1 (5 bases). The V end lost 6 bases, the J end lost 1 base, and 10 bases lay between the germline ends. The CDR3 consists of 14 residues. Germline V gene lookup returns CDR1 MNHNS and CDR2 SASEGT. CDR3 amino acids: CASSERQSGNTIYF. CDR3 sequence (DNA): TGTGCCAGCAGCGAAAGACAGTCTGGAAACACCATATATTTT.

This chain connects TRBV27 to TRBJ2-2; no clear D gene. V lost 0 bases and J lost 6, with 8 bases in between. Germline V CDR1 and CDR2: MNHEY, SMNVEV (reference sequence). The CDR3 is 14 amino acids. CDR3: CASSLSLAPGELFF. In DNA, the CDR3 is TGTGCCAGCAGTTTATCTTTGGCTCCCGGGGAGCTGTTTTTT.

V and J are TRBV4-1 and TRBJ1-2, with D possibly TRBD1 on 5 matching bases. The CDR3 runs to 14 residues. Germline V CDR1 and CDR2: MGHRA, YSYEKL. V shed 0 bases and J shed 8 bases, with 13 bases lying between them. For the CDR3, the DNA is TGCGCCAGCAGCCAAGATTCGGGAGGGACGGGCTACACCTTC. As protein: CASSQDSGGTGYTF.

This clone was detected once. The J gene is TRBJ2-7, the V gene TRBV9; 9 bases are shared with TRBD2. Germline assignment: CDR1 SGDLS and CDR2 YYNGEE. Losses at the gene ends were 4 bases for V and 5 bases for J; bases not matched to a gene: 7. This CDR3 is built from 14 residues. The CDR3: CASSLGGRADEQYF. In nucleotides, the CDR3 is TGTGCCAGCAGCCTAGGCGGGAGGGCCGACGAGCAGTACTTC.

V usage is TRBV29-1 and J usage is TRBJ1-2; no clear D gene. CDR3 size: 11 residues. Trimming took 5 bases from V and 4 from J, leaving 8 bases between them. Germline V lookup: CDR1 SQVTM, CDR2 ANQGSEA. The DNA for the CDR3 is TGCAGCGTTTTCGACTCCTATGGCTACACCTTC. It yields the protein CSVFDSYGYTF. Full variable domain (missing parts from reference TRBV29-1 and TRBJ1-2): SAVISQKPSRDICQRGTSLTIQCQVDSQVTMMFWYRQQPGQSLTLIATANQGSEATYESGFVIDKFPISRPNLTFSTLTVSNMSPEDSSIYLCSVFDSYGYTFGSGTRLTVV.

Written as DNA, the CDR3 is TGTGCCAGCAGTGGGACTAGCGGGACCGAGCAGTACTTC. It translates to CASSGTSGTEQYF. This chain joins TRBV2 and TRBJ2-7, with 12 bases fitting TRBD2. Germline trimming cut 4 bases from V and 6 bases from J; bases unmatched to any gene: 1. There are 13 residues in the CDR3. Germline V lookup: CDR1 SNHLY, CDR2 FYNNEI.

The chain links TRBV4-1 to TRBJ2-3, with a possible D match to TRBD1 (6 bases). This CDR3 has 16 amino acids. From germline, CDR1 is MGHRA and CDR2 YSYEKL. The V gene lost 2 bases and the J gene lost 0 bases, with 12 bases spanning the gap. The CDR3 is CASSQRGQLSTDTQYF. CDR3 coding DNA: TGCGCCAGCAGCCAAAGAGGACAGTTAAGCACAGATACGCAGTATTTT.

J is TRBJ2-7 and V is TRBV7-6; D gene ambiguous. Deletions cut 2 bases from V and 0 bases from J, with 14 bases between. The CDR3 runs 16 residues. Germline assignment: CDR1 SGHVS and CDR2 FNYEAQ. The CDR3 reads CASSLYEPTISYEQYF. As DNA, the CDR3 is TGTGCCAGCAGCTTATACGAGCCGACCATCTCCTACGAGCAGTACTTC.

The chain employs TRBV9 and TRBJ2-7; no definite D call. With 4 bases removed from V and 0 bases from J, the gap between germline ends came to 11 bases. Germline V gives CDR1 SGDLS, CDR2 YYNGEE. The CDR3 sequence is 14 residues long. CDR3 protein: CASSFGVSSYEQYF. DNA of the CDR3: TGTGCCAGCAGCTTTGGGGTGAGCTCCTACGAGCAGTACTTC.

The rearrangement uses TRBV6-1 and TRBJ1-1; TRBD1 is a possible D gene (5 bases). The V and J ends lost 4 bases and 0 bases respectively, with 12 bases between them. There are 15 residues in the CDR3. Germline CDR1 MNHNS, CDR2 SASEGT. The CDR3 DNA is TGTGCCAGCAGTGGAAGGGGATACATGAACACTGAAGCTTTCTTT. Residues: CASSGRGYMNTEAFF.

The chain combines TRBV4-3 with TRBJ2-1; TRBD1 is a possible D gene (7 bases). Trimming removed 1 base at V and 9 bases at J, with 22 bases between. This CDR3 is 17 amino acids long. Germline CDR1 LGHNA, CDR2 YSLEER. The CDR3 sequence: CASSQVQEGASWGEQFF. Written as DNA, the CDR3 is TGCGCCAGCAGCCAAGTTCAGGAGGGGGCGAGTTGGGGTGAGCAGTTCTTC.

Note on this clone: The same CDR3 is also encoded by other DNA sequences in this sample. V usage is TRBV4-1 and J usage is TRBJ2-7, with 10 bases aligning to TRBD1. Germline V gene lookup returns CDR1 MGHRA and CDR2 YSYEKL. V lost 4 bases, J lost 2 bases, and 5 bases stayed unmatched. This CDR3 spans 15 amino acids. The CDR3 region is CASSLRDRGTYEQYF. Written as DNA, the CDR3 is TGCGCCAGCAGCCTCCGGGACAGGGGAACCTACGAGCAGTACTTC.

The chain uses TRBV27 and TRBJ2-7, with 8 bases that match TRBD2. V dropped 0 bases and J dropped 5; count of bases not matched to a gene: 12. Per the germline V gene, CDR1 is MNHEY and CDR2 is SMNVEV (reference sequence). The CDR3 has 17 amino acids. The CDR3 region has the DNA TGTGCCAGCAGTTTATCCCCCCATAGGTACGGGGGGGACGAGCAGTACTTC. Translated, it gives CASSLSPHRYGGDEQYF.

The rearrangement joins TRBV7-2 to TRBJ1-4; 9 nucleotides agree with TRBD1. Germline trimming cut 0 bases from V and 6 bases from J; bases unmatched to any gene: 5. CDR3 length: 16 residues. CDR1 SGHTA and CDR2 FQGNSA come from the germline V gene. CDR3 region: CASSLAQGAEDEKLFF. DNA for the CDR3: TGTGCCAGCAGCTTAGCACAGGGGGCAGAGGATGAAAAACTGTTTTTT.

V and J are TRBV9 and TRBJ1-5; 7 bases agree with TRBD1. Trimming at V came to 3 bases and at J to 0 bases, leaving 3 bases not matched to a gene. Germline assignment: CDR1 SGDLS and CDR2 YYNGEE. The CDR3 has 15 amino acids. CDR3 nucleotide sequence: TGTGCCAGCAGCGCCGGGGACAGTAGCAATCAGCCCCAGCATTTT. As protein: CASSAGDSSNQPQHF.

The V call is TRBV5-5, the J call TRBJ2-1, with 7 bases fitting TRBD2. CDR3 length: 15 residues. Germline CDR1 is SGHKS and CDR2 is YYEKEE (reference sequence). Unmatched junction bases numbered 6, after V lost 0 bases and J lost 6 bases. CDR3 sequence (DNA): TGTGCCAGCAGCTTGGCTAGTCCGGGAGGCAATGAGCAGTTCTTC. Translating it yields CASSLASPGGNEQFF.